This T cell receptor (beta chain) derives from a study of regulatory T cells in long-lasting Graves disease. General study results and limits: Accuracy may have been reduced by the small sample size. With some 2,800 shared public clonotypes, persistent patients exceeded new patients, who shared over 850.

Time point in this sample: newly diagnosed GD, antithyroid drugs for less than 3 months. With RNA extracted from PBMCs as input, the TCR library was made. As for this clonotype: What it binds is unknown.

The length of the CDR3 is 15 residues. J lost 7 bases, V lost 2 bases, and 11 bases had no gene match. Germline V lookup: CDR1 MNHEY, CDR2 SVGAGI. Building the TCR beta libraries relied on iRepertoire HTBI primers, and CDR3 regions underwent Arm-PCR. TCRdb processed the multiplex PCR reads anew with MiXCR; each CDR3 protein has one entry. The repertoire holds 450,000 to 500,000 distinct CDR3 sequences, with around 15% as singletons. This sample was shared with a second study, whose subject was T cells in Graves' hyperthyroidism and ophthalmopathy. As that report states: Every diagnosis used clinical symptoms, serum thyroxine and TRAb, thyroid ultrasound and orbital computed tomography.

This chain links TRBV6-5 with TRBJ2-7; 7 positions agree with TRBD2. This material consisted of peripheral blood mononuclear cells (PBMCs), taken at new diagnosis, from a patient treated with antithyroid drugs. The clonotype comes from a man aged 35-49 years with Graves disease. CDR3 residues: CASSYPSRGDREQYF. For the CDR3, the DNA is TGTGCCAGCAGTTACCCCTCCCGGGGGGATAGGGAGCAGTACTTC.